These T cell receptor beta chains were read from a single sample in a study of memory CD4+ T cells and cytomegalovirus serostatus. Assay: immunoSEQ multiplex PCR; the TCRdb copy retains only in-frame clones and omits some. This sample has under 75,000 clones; 60% to 85% occur once, and the top ten carry approximately 0.5%. Source material: memory CD4+ T cells from blood. The origin of the receptors is an adult in good health and CMV-seronegative. Some clones in this sample may be carry-over from other donors' samples. The CDR3 runs from the conserved cysteine through the conserved F or W. A D gene is named only where the DNA matches it firmly. Clone size is given for some rows only: seen once, a few or many times, or a class if the clone is expanded.

.,TRBV5-4,few,TRBJ1-1,CASSVGRDTEAFF,TGTGCCAGCAGCGTGGGACGGGACACTGAAGCTTTCTTT
TRBD1,TRBV28,.,TRBJ1-2,CASSLGTGTGALGYGYTF,TGTGCCAGCAGTTTAGGCACCGGGACAGGGGCCTTAGGCTATGGCTACACCTTC
.,TRBV6-6,.,TRBJ2-1,CASSYFVIGRPDEQFF,TGTGCCAGCAGTTACTTCGTCATCGGACGACCGGATGAGCAGTTCTTC
.,TRBV4-1,once,TRBJ2-7,CASSQDMGWYEQYF,TGCGCCAGCAGCCAAGATATGGGGTGGTACGAGCAGTACTTC
.,TRBV29-1,.,TRBJ1-5,CSVRGANQPQHF,TGCAGCGTTCGGGGGGCCAATCAGCCCCAGCATTTT
.,TRBV2,.,TRBJ2-7,CASSSQVSEQYF,TGTGCCAGCAGCAGCCAGGTCTCCGAGCAGTACTTC
.,TRBV30,.,TRBJ1-1,CAWSLGGTEAFF,TGTGCCTGGAGTCTAGGGGGAACTGAAGCTTTCTTT
TRBD1,TRBV5-1,.,TRBJ1-4,CASSLGDPGTGGKLFF,TGCGCCAGCAGCTTGGGGGACCCCGGGACAGGGGGTAAACTGTTTTTT
.,TRBV19,once,TRBJ1-1,CASRGKFEAFF,TGTGCCAGTAGGGGCAAATTCGAAGCTTTCTTT
.,TRBV5-6,.,TRBJ1-2,CASSTSAGCTF,TGTGCCAGCAGCACATCGGCCGGGTGCACCTTC
.,TRBV10-3,once,TRBJ2-1,CAISFSQVYNEQFF,TGTGCCATCAGTTTTTCTCAGGTATACAATGAGCAGTTCTTC
TRBD2,TRBV10-2,.,TRBJ2-7,CASSALAGVREQYF,TGCGCCAGCAGTGCCCTAGCGGGAGTTCGAGAGCAGTACTTC
.,TRBV7-9,.,TRBJ1-4,CASSRTASVVEKLFF,TGTGCCAGCAGCCGAACGGCGTCCGTCGTTGAAAAACTGTTTTTT
.,TRBV28,few,TRBJ2-7,CASSFHREVQSSYEQYF,TGTGCCAGCAGTTTTCACAGGGAGGTCCAGAGCTCCTACGAGCAGTACTTC
.,TRBV6-1,.,TRBJ2-5,CASSEVLETQYF,TGTGCCAGCAGTGAAGTTTTGGAGACCCAGTACTTC
TRBD1,TRBV4-1,.,TRBJ2-7,CASSQGQNYEQYF,TGCGCCAGCAGCCAGGGACAGAACTACGAGCAGTACTTC
.,TRBV7-8,.,TRBJ2-7,CASSLRGVVWDEQYF,TGTGCCAGCAGCTTGAGGGGCGTCGTGTGGGACGAGCAGTACTTC
TRBD1,TRBV11-2,.,TRBJ2-7,CASSLGGQYYEQYF,TGTGCCAGCAGCTTAGGGGGACAGTACTACGAGCAGTACTTC
TRBD1,TRBV28,few,TRBJ1-5,CASSSPYFDRDPNQPQHF,TGTGCCAGCAGTTCCCCCTACTTCGACAGGGACCCCAATCAGCCCCAGCATTTT
.,TRBV7-3,.,TRBJ2-7,CASSLTDYYEQYF,TGTGCCAGCAGCTTGACAGACTACTACGAGCAGTACTTC
TRBD1,TRBV30,.,TRBJ1-4,CAVAGTADEKLFF,TGTGCCGTTGCCGGGACAGCCGATGAAAAACTGTTTTTT
.,TRBV25-1,.,TRBJ1-1,CASSDGGAEAFF,TGTGCCAGCAGTGACGGGGGCGCTGAAGCTTTCTTT
.,TRBV4-3,.,TRBJ2-5,CASSHGAGETQYF,TGCGCCAGCAGCCACGGGGCAGGAGAGACCCAGTACTTC
.,TRBV18,.,TRBJ2-7,CASSESTDFYEQYF,TGTGCCAGCTCCGAATCGACAGATTTCTACGAGCAGTACTTC
.,TRBV7-2,.,TRBJ1-4,CASSPRVANEKLFF,TGTGCCAGCAGCCCTCGAGTAGCCAATGAAAAACTGTTTTTT
TRBD1,TRBV27,.,TRBJ2-1,CASRRHGDRNEQFF,TGTGCCAGCAGACGACACGGGGACAGGAATGAGCAGTTCTTC
TRBD2,TRBV5-4,.,TRBJ2-6,CASSRGGAAGANVLTF,TGTGCCAGCAGCCGGGGGGGGGCTGCTGGGGCCAACGTCCTGACTTTC
.,TRBV28,.,TRBJ2-5,CASHPGSAASQYF,TGTGCCAGCCATCCGGGGTCAGCAGCGTCCCAGTACTTC
TRBD1,TRBV5-1,.,TRBJ1-6,CASSSGQGNGSPLHF,TGCGCCAGCAGCTCCGGACAGGGGAATGGTTCACCCCTCCACTTT
.,TRBV5-6,.,TRBJ1-2,CASSSLPLGYTF,TGTGCCAGCAGCTCACTCCCCCTTGGCTACACCTTC
.,TRBV10-1,.,TRBJ2-2,CASSTQNTGELFF,TGCGCCAGCAGCACACAGAACACCGGGGAGCTGTTTTTT
TRBD1,TRBV6-6,few,TRBJ1-1,CASRKDRGEAFF,TGTGCCAGCAGGAAAGACAGGGGTGAAGCTTTCTTT
TRBD1,TRBV9,.,TRBJ2-5,CASSSSGGQGGGETQYF,TGTGCCAGCAGCTCCTCCGGGGGACAGGGGGGAGGAGAGACCCAGTACTTC
.,TRBV28,.,TRBJ1-4,CASSPRAGLKLFF,TGTGCCAGCAGTCCCAGGGCAGGCCTAAAACTGTTTTTT
.,TRBV7-2,.,TRBJ1-1,CASSIRGMNTEAFF,TGTGCCAGCAGCATCAGGGGCATGAACACTGAAGCTTTCTTT
.,TRBV11-2,once,TRBJ1-3,CASSPSSGNTIYF,TGTGCCAGCAGCCCATCATCTGGAAACACCATATATTTT
TRBD1,TRBV2,.,TRBJ1-1,CASTDRGAEAFF,TGTGCCAGCACGGACAGGGGGGCTGAAGCTTTCTTT
TRBD2,TRBV19,.,TRBJ2-7,CASSRIAGGDYEQYF,TGTGCCAGTAGTCGAATAGCGGGGGGAGACTACGAGCAGTACTTC
TRBD1,TRBV5-1,.,TRBJ1-4,CASRLGTGEEKLFF,TGCGCCAGCAGGCTCGGGACAGGGGAGGAAAAACTGTTTTTT
.,TRBV5-8,once,TRBJ2-1,CASRTSGTEQFF,TGTGCCAGCAGAACCTCTGGCACGGAGCAGTTCTTC
.,TRBV30,.,TRBJ1-5,CAWGRSWDQPQHF,TGTGCCTGGGGACGGTCTTGGGATCAGCCCCAGCATTTT
.,TRBV2,.,TRBJ2-1,CASGTGRSYNEQFF,TGTGCCAGCGGAACCGGACGCTCCTACAATGAGCAGTTCTTC
TRBD2,TRBV11-2,.,TRBJ2-7,CASSPPSPAGAYEQYF,TGTGCCAGCAGCCCCCCCTCCCCCGCGGGAGCCTACGAGCAGTACTTC
TRBD2,TRBV2,.,TRBJ2-1,CASSPLAGGENEQFF,TGTGCCAGCAGCCCTCTAGCGGGGGGAGAAAATGAGCAGTTCTTC
.,TRBV5-1,.,TRBJ2-7,CASSLDGGSEQYF,TGCGCCAGCAGCTTGGACGGGGGAAGCGAGCAGTACTTC
.,TRBV5-1,once,TRBJ1-2,CASSLDGSSNYGYTF,TGCGCCAGCAGCTTGGATGGATCCTCCAACTATGGCTACACCTTC
.,TRBV5-4,.,TRBJ2-5,CASSLAAGQETQYF,TGTGCCAGCAGCTTGGCCGCAGGCCAAGAGACCCAGTACTTC
.,TRBV4-3,.,TRBJ2-2,CASSHVADTGELFF,TGCGCCAGCAGCCACGTAGCGGACACCGGGGAGCTGTTTTTT
.,TRBV15,.,TRBJ2-1,CATSRGGQMQFF,TGTGCCACCAGCAGAGGGGGCCAGATGCAGTTCTTC
.,TRBV7-2,.,TRBJ1-2,CASSLVHSGRDGYTF,TGTGCCAGCAGCTTAGTGCATTCCGGTCGCGATGGCTACACCTTC
.,TRBV4-2,.,TRBJ1-1,CASSPIPTGMNTEAFF,TGTGCCAGCAGCCCCATTCCGACAGGCATGAACACTGAAGCTTTCTTT
.,TRBV28,.,TRBJ1-1,CASSLDKNTEAFF,TGTGCCAGCAGTCTCGACAAGAACACTGAAGCTTTCTTT
.,TRBV30,.,TRBJ2-7,CAWSVRKGYEQYF,TGTGCCTGGAGTGTACGTAAGGGCTACGAGCAGTACTTC
.,TRBV7-2,.,TRBJ1-5,CASSLGILNQPQHF,TGTGCCAGCAGCTTAGGGATCCTCAATCAGCCCCAGCATTTT
TRBD1,TRBV11-2,.,TRBJ2-2,CASSLSGGTGELFF,TGTGCCAGCAGCTTGTCAGGGGGCACCGGGGAGCTGTTTTTT
.,TRBV12-5,once,TRBJ2-7,CASGLVRGLARIYEQYF,TGTGCTAGTGGTTTGGTACGGGGGTTGGCCCGAATCTACGAGCAGTACTTC
TRBD2,TRBV7-9,.,TRBJ2-1,CASSSKTTSGLSYNEQFF,TGTGCCAGCAGCTCAAAGACAACTAGCGGTCTATCCTACAATGAGCAGTTCTTC